This entry lists 19 T cell receptor beta chains sequenced from one sample in a study of vaccination and CD4 T cells after COVID-19. Sequencing of the DNA from cultured CD4+ T cells was carried out with the Oncomine TCR Beta short-read assay. Via MiXCR, TCRdb re-called the PCR reads, giving one row per CDR3 protein. The sample holds 20,000 to 25,000 distinct CDR3 sequences, approximately 57% seen once. These receptors have no known antigen. Treatment denoted: 10-day PBMC culture with coronavirus spike peptide pools or control peptides (ViraFEST assay). This material consisted of CD4+ T cells from blood, cultured in vitro, taken after SARS-CoV-2 vaccination. The receptors stem from a human donor who received a COVID-19 vaccine.

This chain uses TRBV20-1 with TRBJ2-3; D unresolved. Trimming cost V 8 bases and J 1 base, with 10 bases left between them. CDR3 length: 12 residues. Germline CDR1 and CDR2: DFQATT and SNEGSKA (reference sequence). The CDR3 bases are TGCAGTATTAAGACTGGCACAGATACGCAGTATTTT. Translating it yields CSIKTGTDTQYF.

V gene TRBV29-1 combines with J gene TRBJ1-2; 7 nucleotides match TRBD1. The CDR3 loop spans 13 amino acids. V lost 7 bases and J lost 5; bases outside the gene matches: 10. Germline V gives CDR1 SQVTM, CDR2 ANQGSEA. The CDR3 region is CSAESQGRYGYTF. CDR3 DNA: TGCAGCGCAGAATCACAGGGGCGGTATGGCTACACCTTC.

V usage is TRBV19 and J usage is TRBJ2-3; a possible D gene is TRBD2 (5 bases). The CDR3 totals 15 residues. Germline V CDR1 and CDR2: LNHDA, SQIVND (reference sequence). V was clipped by 10 bases and J by 2 bases, with 19 bases between them. CDR3 in amino acids: CATTSKRSLTDTQYF. The CDR3 DNA reads TGTGCCACGACCTCGAAGCGGTCCCTCACAGATACGCAGTATTTT.

With respect to this clonotype: At one end the junction does not follow the germline gene, possibly because of a read error. The rearrangement uses TRBV6-1 and TRBJ1-3, with 7 bases aligning to TRBD1. Germline CDR1 reads MNHNS; CDR2 reads SASEGT. The CDR3 is 16 residues long. Written as DNA, the CDR3 is TGTGCCATCAGTCAAAGGGGGCCGGACTCTGGAAACACCATATATTTT. Translating gives CAISQRGPDSGNTIYF.

This clonotype is medium-sized (0.01 to 0.1%) by share. This chain uses TRBV11-3 with TRBJ1-3; TRBD1 matches at 7 bases. Germline V lookup: CDR1 SGHNT, CDR2 YENEEA. The junction had 2 bases not matched to a gene; V was cut back by 5 bases and J by 1 base. The CDR3 length is 14 residues. CDR3 bases: TGTGCCAGCAGCCGACAGGGATCTGGAAACACCATATATTTT. It translates to CASSRQGSGNTIYF.

The chain joins TRBV7-8 to TRBJ2-5, with D possibly being TRBD1 or TRBD2 (5 bases each). The CDR3 length is 13 residues. The V gene lost 0 bases and the J gene lost 4 bases, with 6 bases spanning the gap. The germline V gene encodes CDR1 SGHVS and CDR2 FQNEAQ. CDR3 amino acids: CASSLAGTETQYF. In DNA, the CDR3 is TGTGCCAGCAGCTTAGCCGGGACAGAGACCCAGTACTTC.

The chain couples TRBV7-9 to TRBJ2-7; 7 nucleotides line up with TRBD1. The V gene's germline CDR1 is SEHNR and CDR2 FQNEAQ (reference sequence). The CDR3 contains 15 residues. V lost 6 bases, J lost 4 bases, and 12 bases stayed unmatched. The CDR3, as DNA: TGTGCCAGCAGTCTCCCGGGACAGCAATATTACGAGCAGTACTTC. Translated, it gives CASSLPGQQYYEQYF. Full variable domain (remainder filled in from reference TRBV7-9 and TRBJ2-7): DTGVSQNPRHKITKRGQNVTFRCDPISEHNRLYWYRQTLGQGPEFLTYFQNEAQLEKSRLLSDRFSAERPKGSFSTLEIQRTEQGDSAMYLCASSLPGQQYYEQYFGPGTRLTVT.

The gene calls are TRBV6-1 and TRBJ1-1; tentative D call: TRBD1 (5 bases). CDR3 length: 14 amino acids. Germline V gene data show CDR1 as MNHNS and CDR2 as SASEGT. Trimming stripped 2 bases from V and 2 bases from J, with 9 bases between. In DNA form, the CDR3 reads TGTGCCAGCAGTGAATGGTGGGGCAACACTGAAGCTTTCTTT. Amino acid sequence: CASSEWWGNTEAFF.

This clonotype has a handful of counts. The J gene is TRBJ1-6, the V gene TRBV28; 9 bases map to TRBD1. J was trimmed by 14 bases and V by 8 bases; bases with no gene match: 10. The CDR3 runs to 13 residues. Looked up from germline, CDR1 is MDHEN and CDR2 is SYDVKM. In nucleotides, the CDR3 is TGTGCCAGCCTGGGGACAGGGAGTAGGTCCCTCCACTTT. Protein product: CASLGTGSRSLHF.

The chain couples TRBV6-5 to TRBJ2-3; the D gene is possibly TRBD2 (6 bases). This CDR3 contains 18 residues. In germline, CDR1 is MNHEY, CDR2 SVGAGI. V lost 2 bases and J lost 2, with 20 bases in between. CDR3 protein: CASSYLVGVVADTDTQYF. The CDR3 DNA reads as TGTGCCAGCAGTTACCTCGTGGGGGTGGTAGCGGACACAGATACGCAGTATTTT.

V and J are TRBV5-1 and TRBJ2-5; no clear D gene. Trimming left V 0 bases short and J 5 bases short, with 14 bases between. Germline lookup yields CDR1 SGHRS and CDR2 YFSETQ. The CDR3 is made up of 15 amino acids. The CDR3 DNA follows: TGCGCCAGCAGCTTGGTTGCCGGTGTTCACGAGACCCAGTACTTC. Amino acid sequence: CASSLVAGVHETQYF.

The chain carries TRBV7-9 and TRBJ1-6; D remains unclear. Trimming took off 5 bases at V and 9 bases at J, with 8 bases between the two ends. This CDR3 is built from 12 residues. From germline, CDR1 is SEHNR and CDR2 FQNEAQ (reference sequence). The CDR3 nucleotides are TGTGCCAGCAGCCGACCCAGTTCACCCCTCCACTTT. As protein: CASSRPSSPLHF.

The genes are TRBV20-1 and TRBJ2-6; 13 bases fit TRBD2. The CDR3 is 18 amino acids. Germline CDR1 and CDR2: DFQATT and SNEGSKA (reference sequence). V was clipped by 1 base and J by 4 bases; unmatched bases: 7. CDR3 nucleotides: TGCAGTGCTAGAGCCACTAGCGGGGGGGCGGTCGGGGCCAACGTCCTGACTTTC. Residues: CSARATSGGAVGANVLTF.

The chain uses TRBV24-1 and TRBJ2-3, with D hard to call. The germline V gene has CDR1 KGHDR and CDR2 SFDVKD. Trimming cost V 4 bases and J 8 bases, with 12 bases left between them. The CDR3 sequence is 13 residues long. The CDR3 region is CATSESGIGTQYF. CDR3 nucleotides: TGTGCCACCAGTGAATCGGGCATCGGTACGCAGTATTTT.

CDR3 bases: TGTGCCAGCAGCTTAGTCGTCTCTAACTATGGCTACACCTTC. Residues: CASSLVVSNYGYTF. This sequence joins TRBV7-2 and TRBJ1-2; no clear D. Germline CDR1 reads SGHTA; CDR2 reads FQGNSA. The CDR3 is 14 residues long. Trimming took 1 base from V and 0 from J, leaving 6 bases between them.

Remarks on this clonotype: The germline gene is not matched at one end of the junction; a read error may be the cause. The chain joins TRBV6-1 to TRBJ1-2, with D possibly matching TRBD1 (6 bases). The CDR3 is 18 residues long. The germline gives CDR1 MNHNS, CDR2 SASEGT. CDR3 amino acids: CASSTTGFVARGNYGYTF. For the CDR3, the DNA is TGCGCCAGCAGTACCACAGGGTTTGTTGCAAGGGGGAACTATGGCTACACCTTC.

In its sample, this clonotype was seen once. V usage is TRBV7-6 and J usage is TRBJ2-3; D is undetermined. The CDR3 is 13 amino acids. Germline-derived CDR1 and CDR2 are SGHVS and FNYEAQ. V dropped 5 bases and J dropped 2 bases, with 8 bases sitting between them. The DNA of the CDR3 is TGTGCCAGCAGCCCCACCTTCACAGATACGCAGTATTTT. It yields the protein CASSPTFTDTQYF. The whole variable domain, filled in from reference TRBV7-6 and TRBJ2-3, reads GAGVSQSPRYKVTKRGQDVALRCDPISGHVSLYWYRQALGQGPEFLTYFNYEAQQDKSGLPNDRFSAERPEGSISTLTIQRTEQRDSAMYRCASSPTFTDTQYFGPGTRLTVL.

This clonotype turned up a few times. This chain links TRBV30 with TRBJ1-5, with unresolved D. Per germline, CDR1 GTSNPN and CDR2 SVGIG (reference sequence). CDR3 length: 11 amino acids. Trimming shortened V by 0 bases and J by 6 bases, and 3 bases separated the two germline ends. Here the CDR3 reads CAWSVGQPQHF. The DNA of the CDR3 is TGTGCCTGGAGTGTGGGTCAGCCCCAGCATTTT.

This clonotype was detected once. The V and J genes are TRBV11-2 and TRBJ1-6; D is unclear. This CDR3 region has 15 residues. V dropped 3 bases and J dropped 9 bases, with 15 bases sitting between them. Per germline, CDR1 SGHAT and CDR2 FQNNGV. In nucleotides, the CDR3 is TGTGCCAGCAGCTTTAGCCCGTCGGGTGGTTCACCCCTCCACTTT. Residues: CASSFSPSGGSPLHF.